Listed below are T cell receptor beta chains from one sample, sequenced in a study of beta chain features in type 1 diabetes. Generated by immunoSEQ multiplex PCR, the TCRdb table keeps only in-frame clones and is missing some. The sample includes 970,000 or so clones, roughly 16% of them seen just once. Material: naive CD4+ T cells from blood. The receptors here all came from a woman aged 18-30 years in good health. The CDR3 runs from the conserved cysteine through the conserved F or W. The D gene is left open where the match is weak. Where a row states a size, it is once, few, many or the class of an expanded clone; other rows omit it.

.,TRBD2,TRBV19,TRBJ2-1,CASSSLAGGRNNEQFF,TGTGCCAGTAGTAGTCTAGCGGGAGGGCGCAACAATGAGCAGTTCTTC
.,TRBD1,TRBV7-2,TRBJ1-2,CASSSRTGGAAVYGYTF,TGTGCCAGCAGCTCCCGGACAGGGGGCGCGGCCGTCTATGGCTACACCTTC
few,.,TRBV7-2,TRBJ2-2,CASSLAFERRSTGELFF,TGTGCCAGCAGCTTAGCTTTCGAGCGGCGAAGCACCGGGGAGCTGTTTTTT
few,TRBD2,TRBV28,TRBJ2-2,CASSLLAGGGDGELFF,TGTGCCAGCAGTTTATTAGCGGGAGGCGGTGACGGGGAGCTGTTTTTT
few,.,TRBV11-2,TRBJ1-4,CASSLQGLGNEKLFF,TGTGCCAGCAGCCTACAGGGTTTGGGTAATGAAAAACTGTTTTTT
.,TRBD2,TRBV5-4,TRBJ2-7,CASSREAGGQYEQYF,TGTGCCAGCAGCCGGGAAGCGGGAGGGCAATACGAGCAGTACTTC
.,.,TRBV5-6,TRBJ2-7,CASSRQSGVHF,TGTGCCAGCAGCCGGCAGTCAGGGGTTCACTTC
.,.,TRBV4-2,TRBJ2-5,CASSQDLGRAETQYF,TGTGCCAGCAGCCAAGATCTGGGGCGGGCGGAGACCCAGTACTTC
few,.,TRBV5-6,TRBJ2-7,CASSLIGEDEQYF,TGTGCCAGCAGCTTGATAGGGGAGGACGAGCAGTACTTC
few,.,TRBV6-1,TRBJ2-5,CASRDRWTFQETQYF,TGTGCCAGCAGGGATCGCTGGACTTTCCAAGAGACCCAGTACTTC
few,TRBD1,TRBV2,TRBJ2-7,CASNLQGAVYEQYF,TGTGCCAGCAACCTTCAGGGGGCGGTTTACGAGCAGTACTTC
few,TRBD1,TRBV6-5,TRBJ2-7,CASSYTTGGIYEQYF,TGTGCCAGCAGTTACACGACAGGGGGCATATACGAGCAGTACTTC
.,TRBD2,TRBV19,TRBJ2-7,CASSILLAGKDEQYF,TGTGCCAGTAGTATCCTTTTAGCGGGAAAGGACGAGCAGTACTTC
few,.,TRBV4-1,TRBJ2-1,CASSQLTGDREQFF,TGCGCCAGCAGCCAACTGACAGGCGACAGGGAGCAGTTCTTC
few,TRBD2,TRBV28,TRBJ2-3,CASSFLAGVRGLGRADTQYF,TGTGCCAGCAGTTTCCTAGCGGGAGTGAGGGGTCTTGGGCGCGCAGATACGCAGTATTTT
few,.,TRBV5-1,TRBJ2-5,CASSQIDWPPKTQYF,TGCGCCAGCAGCCAGATTGACTGGCCTCCCAAGACCCAGTACTTC
.,TRBD2,TRBV7-2,TRBJ2-7,CASSLAPGLAVEQYF,TGTGCCAGCAGCTTAGCACCGGGACTAGCTGTCGAGCAGTACTTC
few,.,TRBV15,TRBJ2-7,CATSPPGRVYEQYF,TGTGCCACCAGCCCTCCAGGGAGAGTTTACGAGCAGTACTTC
.,.,TRBV20-1,TRBJ2-7,CSAKPYEQYF,TGCAGTGCGAAACCCTACGAGCAGTACTTC
.,.,TRBV18,TRBJ2-3,CASSPREGADTQYF,TGTGCCAGCTCACCACGAGAGGGGGCAGATACGCAGTATTTT
.,.,TRBV2,TRBJ2-7,CASSELGLPGEQYF,TGTGCCAGCAGTGAACTGGGCCTACCGGGGGAGCAGTACTTC
.,.,TRBV27,TRBJ2-1,CASSRASSYNEQFF,TGTGCCAGCAGTCGGGCTAGCTCCTACAATGAGCAGTTCTTC
.,TRBD2,TRBV7-2,TRBJ2-5,CASRPGLAGGYQETQYF,TGTGCCAGCAGACCGGGACTAGCGGGAGGGTACCAAGAGACCCAGTACTTC
few,TRBD2,TRBV5-1,TRBJ2-1,CASSSGLAGGGEQFF,TGCGCCAGCAGCTCCGGACTAGCGGGAGGGGGAGAGCAGTTCTTC
.,TRBD2,TRBV7-2,TRBJ2-2,CASSRWTRMGELFF,TGTGCCAGCAGCCGCTGGACTAGAATGGGGGAGCTGTTTTTT
few,.,TRBV4-3,TRBJ1-3,CASSQVWGNLPGNTIYF,TGCGCCAGCAGCCAAGTATGGGGAAACCTCCCTGGAAACACCATATATTTT
.,TRBD2,TRBV6-6,TRBJ2-5,CASSYSAGGSSETQYF,TGTGCCAGCAGTTACTCGGCCGGGGGGAGCAGTGAGACCCAGTACTTC
.,.,TRBV4-3,TRBJ2-5,CASSQRGGQQETQYF,TGCGCCAGCAGCCAAAGAGGGGGACAACAAGAGACCCAGTACTTC
few,.,TRBV5-6,TRBJ1-4,CASSIRTGGDEKLFF,TGTGCCAGCAGCATTCGAACAGGTGGGGATGAAAAACTGTTTTTT
few,TRBD2,TRBV7-2,TRBJ2-3,CASSPSGTSDTQYF,TGTGCCAGCAGCCCTAGCGGGACCTCAGATACGCAGTATTTT
few,.,TRBV14,TRBJ2-3,CASSPSEADTQYF,TGTGCCAGCAGCCCATCAGAGGCAGATACGCAGTATTTT
.,TRBD1,TRBV4-2,TRBJ1-4,CASSSRQGPATNEKLFF,TGTGCCAGCAGCTCTCGACAGGGCCCCGCAACTAATGAAAAACTGTTTTTT
few,TRBD2,TRBV11-2,TRBJ2-3,CASSLILAGSGNTQYF,TGTGCCAGCAGCTTAATCCTAGCGGGGTCGGGAAATACGCAGTATTTT
few,TRBD1,TRBV4-3,TRBJ1-2,CASSQDYRGPVDYGYTF,TGCGCCAGCAGCCAAGATTACAGGGGGCCGGTAGACTATGGCTACACCTTC
.,.,TRBV7-9,TRBJ1-1,CASRTRLQKSVEAFF,TGTGCCAGCAGAACAAGATTACAGAAGAGCGTTGAAGCTTTCTTT
.,TRBD2,TRBV7-2,TRBJ2-3,CASSLGRLAGVETQYF,TGTGCCAGCAGCTTAGGACGACTAGCGGGAGTGGAGACGCAGTATTTT
.,TRBD1,TRBV28,TRBJ2-2,CASWGQHTGELFF,TGTGCCAGCTGGGGACAGCACACCGGGGAGCTGTTTTTT
few,.,TRBV19,TRBJ2-6,CASSIMMSGANVLTF,TGTGCCAGTAGTATCATGATGTCTGGGGCCAACGTCCTGACTTTC
few,TRBD1,TRBV15,TRBJ1-4,CATSRDRGAEKLFF,TGTGCCACCAGCAGGGACAGGGGAGCTGAAAAACTGTTTTTT
few,.,TRBV2,TRBJ1-5,CASNLMGQPQHF,TGTGCCAGCAACCTGATGGGCCAGCCCCAGCATTTT
few,.,TRBV7-2,TRBJ2-7,CASSLAVGAGEQYF,TGTGCCAGCAGCTTAGCTGTGGGTGCCGGAGAGCAGTACTTC
.,TRBD2,TRBV10-1,TRBJ2-5,CASSDRASGQETQYF,TGCGCCAGCAGTGATCGCGCTAGCGGACAAGAGACCCAGTACTTC
.,TRBD1,TRBV11-2,TRBJ2-7,CASSKGAPEPYEQYF,TGTGCCAGCAGCAAGGGGGCTCCAGAACCTTACGAGCAGTACTTC
few,TRBD1,TRBV6-6,TRBJ2-7,CASRHRGLEQYF,TGTGCCAGCAGGCACAGGGGGCTCGAGCAGTACTTC
few,TRBD1,TRBV7-9,TRBJ2-5,CASSLALTYRGAEETQYF,TGTGCCAGCAGCTTAGCGCTAACTTACAGGGGTGCCGAAGAGACCCAGTACTTC
.,.,TRBV29-1,TRBJ2-1,CSVRGTEQFF,TGCAGCGTTAGGGGGACAGAGCAGTTCTTC
.,.,TRBV11-2,TRBJ2-3,CASSFTPGPDTQYF,TGTGCCAGCAGCTTCACCCCGGGGCCAGATACGCAGTATTTT
.,TRBD2,TRBV12-5,TRBJ2-2,CASGFTASGSHDTGELFF,TGTGCTAGTGGTTTTACGGCTAGCGGGAGTCATGACACCGGGGAGCTGTTTTTT
.,.,TRBV28,TRBJ1-2,CASSLWALDYGYTF,TGTGCCAGCAGTTTATGGGCCCTCGACTATGGCTACACCTTC
few,TRBD2,TRBV5-5,TRBJ2-7,CASSKRGADYEQYF,TGTGCCAGCTCCAAGCGGGGCGCGGATTACGAGCAGTACTTC
.,.,TRBV6-1,TRBJ1-5,CASSSNNNQPQHF,TGTGCCAGCAGTAGTAATAACAATCAGCCCCAGCATTTT
few,.,TRBV9,TRBJ2-1,CASSVEGVIYPANEQFF,TGTGCCAGCAGCGTAGAGGGAGTGATTTATCCGGCCAATGAGCAGTTCTTC
.,.,TRBV25-1,TRBJ1-4,CASSNTGTREKLFF,TGTGCCAGCAGTAACACAGGGACCCGGGAAAAACTGTTTTTT
.,.,TRBV10-3,TRBJ1-5,CAAGSDNQPQHF,TGTGCCGCGGGGAGCGACAATCAGCCCCAGCATTTT